This TCR beta chain was captured in a study of OX40 agonist ivuxolimab in advanced cancers. Germline V lookup: CDR1 SGDLS, CDR2 YYNGEE. The CDR3 has 15 residues. Trimming took off 3 bases at V and 5 bases at J, with 15 bases between the two ends. Only in-frame clones appear in the TCRdb table, and some are missing; sequencing was by immunoSEQ multiplex PCR. Of about 80,000 clones listed, roughly 91% are singletons. The gene calls are TRBV9 and TRBJ2-1; no reliable D call. The starting material was CD4+ or CD8+ T cells sorted from blood, obtained in a trial of the OX40 agonist ivuxolimab. The sequence derives from an adult with an advanced solid tumor such as melanoma, head and neck, liver or kidney cancer. CDR3 residues: CASSAFLLGHNEQFF. For the CDR3, the DNA is TGTGCCAGCAGCGCCTTCCTTCTAGGTCACAATGAGCAGTTCTTC.